Listed here is a single TCR beta chain. This entry is derived from a study of identifying expanded T cells in peripheral blood. TCRdb's table, derived via immunoSEQ multiplex PCR, lists solely in-frame clones and lacks some. The table shows about 50,000 clones, with around 86% occurring only once. The CDR3 length is 13 residues. The germline CDR1 and CDR2 sequences are SGHDT and YYEEEE. V lost 2 bases and J lost 5, with 10 bases in between. Collection occurred without any documented infections or immune events in donors. The clonotype was recovered from a person between 18 and 75 years old in good health. The chain couples TRBV5-6 to TRBJ2-5; D remains ambiguous. Source material: blood. The CDR3 spells CASSLVGAETQYF. Written as DNA, the CDR3 is TGTGCCAGCAGCTTAGTGGGTGCGGAGACCCAGTACTTC.